This T cell receptor (beta chain) derives from a study of identifying expanded T cells in peripheral blood. Whole-study findings and limits: Differentially abundant clones: roughly 1.2 between replicates, 16.4 at two to three weeks, 19 to 20 at four. Across healthy donors, higher total template counts meant significantly greater roughly two-week count variance.

A note on this clone: Its antigen is not identified.

Collection occurred without any documented infections or immune events in donors. The germline V gene encodes CDR1 MNHNS and CDR2 SASEGT. Between the trimmed V and J ends, which lost 2 bases and 2 bases, there was a span of 7 bases. CDR3 length equals 13 residues. The protocol was immunoSEQ multiplex PCR, while the TCRdb copy is restricted to in-frame clones and leaves out a portion. The data hold more than 75,000 clones, with 75% to 90% observed a single time. The TCR sequence derives from a person between 18 and 75 years old in good health. Sequencing was performed on blood. The rearrangement uses TRBV6-1 and TRBJ2-7; unclear D gene. The CDR3 sequence: CASSEMFTYEQYF. In DNA, the CDR3 is TGTGCCAGCAGTGAAATGTTCACCTACGAGCAGTACTTC.